The T cell receptor (beta chain) described here comes from a study of cytomegalovirus exposure and HLA in healthy donors. On this clone itself: What it binds is unknown.

The germline V gene has CDR1 SGHRS and CDR2 YFSETQ. V lost 0 bases, J lost 1 base, and 1 base stayed unmatched. This CDR3 spans 15 amino acids. Only in-frame clones appear in the TCRdb table, and some are missing; sequencing was by immunoSEQ multiplex PCR. Among 250,000 to 400,000 clones listed, nearly 90% were seen once. The study, taken as a whole, reports: Reports credit the classifier with highly specific, highly sensitive diagnosis of cytomegalovirus status. The study flagged fewer than 200 TCR beta chains as cytomegalovirus-associated. A subsequent analysis found that TCR clusters from the first cohort also tended to co-occur in the approximately 120 validation repertoires, with about 95% of cluster scores above 0. Some public TCRs appeared in many individuals, while most sequences were rare.

The chain combines TRBV5-1 with TRBJ1-5; 7 nucleotides align to TRBD1. The receptor was derived from a man younger than 40 in good health and CMV-seronegative. The sequencing sample was made of PBMCs. The CDR3 here is CASSLGDRSNQPQHF. For the CDR3, the DNA is TGCGCCAGCAGCTTGGGGGACAGAAGCAATCAGCCCCAGCATTTT.